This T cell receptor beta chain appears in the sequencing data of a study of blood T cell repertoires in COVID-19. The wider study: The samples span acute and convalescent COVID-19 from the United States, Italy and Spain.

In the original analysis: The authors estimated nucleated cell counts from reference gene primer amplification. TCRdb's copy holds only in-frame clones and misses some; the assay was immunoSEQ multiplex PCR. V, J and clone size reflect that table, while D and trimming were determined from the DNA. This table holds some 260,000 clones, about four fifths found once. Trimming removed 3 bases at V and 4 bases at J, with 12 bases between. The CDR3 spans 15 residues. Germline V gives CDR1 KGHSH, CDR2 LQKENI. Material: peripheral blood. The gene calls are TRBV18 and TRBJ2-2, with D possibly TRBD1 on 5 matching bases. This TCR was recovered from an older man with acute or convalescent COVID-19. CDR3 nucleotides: TGTGCCAGCTCACCCTCAGGGTTAGGCACCGGGGAGCTGTTTTTT. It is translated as CASSPSGLGTGELFF.